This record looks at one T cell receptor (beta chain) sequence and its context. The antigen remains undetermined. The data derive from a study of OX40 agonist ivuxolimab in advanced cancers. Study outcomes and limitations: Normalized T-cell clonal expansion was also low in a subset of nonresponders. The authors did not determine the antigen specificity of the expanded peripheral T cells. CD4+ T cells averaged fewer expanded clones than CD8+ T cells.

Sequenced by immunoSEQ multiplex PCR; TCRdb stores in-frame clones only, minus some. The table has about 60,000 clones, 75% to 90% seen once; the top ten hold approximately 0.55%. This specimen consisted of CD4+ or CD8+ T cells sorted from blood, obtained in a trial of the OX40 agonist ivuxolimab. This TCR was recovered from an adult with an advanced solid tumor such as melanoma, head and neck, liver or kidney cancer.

The CDR3 DNA is TGTGCCAGTAGTATAAGTCGGACAGGGGTTAGTCAGCCCCAGCATTTT. Translated: CASSISRTGVSQPQHF. The chain has TRBV19 and TRBJ1-5, with TRBD1 matching 9 bases. Germline V gene lookup returns CDR1 LNHDA and CDR2 SQIVND (reference sequence). CDR3 length equals 16 residues. V lost 2 bases, J lost 6 bases, and 8 bases stayed unmatched.